This entry concerns a single TCR beta chain. Its antigen is unidentified. The same CDR3 arises from other DNA sequences in this sample as well. CD45RO-negative, CCR7-selected cells formed the naive CD8 fraction, which excluded terminally differentiated effector memory CD45RA+ cells. Libraries were prepared by immunoSEQ multiplex PCR; TCRdb keeps only in-frame clonotypes and omits some of them. The sample lists some 800,000 clones, around 93% occurring once. The data are from a study of shared clonotypes between healthy human individuals. Study-level results: All-four-donor shared clonotypes had higher generation probabilities than non-shared clonotypes did. Blood was the only sampled material, and tissue repertoires likely differ. Estimated richness values were generally larger in naive subsets than in memory subsets. Enrolling few donors narrowed the genetic and exposure-history diversity that was represented.

The V gene's germline CDR1 is SEHNR and CDR2 FQNEAQ (reference sequence). CDR3 length: 15 amino acids. V lost 3 bases and J lost 6; bases outside the gene matches: 1. Material for sequencing was naive CD8+ T cells sorted from blood. The receptor was derived from a young man in good health. The V gene is TRBV7-9, the J gene TRBJ2-1; the match to TRBD2 covers 14 bases. In nucleotides, the CDR3 is TGTGCCAGCAGCTTGGGGACTAGCGGGAGCAATGAGCAGTTCTTC. Translating gives CASSLGTSGSNEQFF.